This is a list of T cell receptor beta chains from one sample in a study of shared clonotypes between healthy human individuals. Profiling relied on immunoSEQ multiplex PCR, and the TCRdb table lists in-frame clones only, not all of them. The sample lists 85,000 to 100,000 clones; 67% were seen once. Sequencing was done on a sample of memory CD8+ T cells sorted from blood. The receptor source for this set is a man in his thirties or forties in good health. Each CDR3 is given with its conserved first and last residue. D genes are given only for firm matches. A clone size is listed for some rows: how often the clone was seen (once, few, many), or a class if it is expanded.

>.|TRBV18|TRBJ1-2|.
TGTGCCAGCTCACTCGGCAACTGGGTTGGCTACACCTTC
CASSLGNWVGYTF
>TRBD2|TRBV4-1|TRBJ2-7|.
TGCGCCAGCAGCCTCAGTCCTAGCGGGAGTAACGAGCAGTACTTC
CASSLSPSGSNEQYF
>TRBD1|TRBV6-1|TRBJ1-2|.
TGTGCCAGCAATTCCCGCCAGGGGGGGAACTATGGCTACACCTTC
CASNSRQGGNYGYTF
>TRBD1|TRBV9|TRBJ2-7|.
TGTGCCAGCAGCGTACTTACAGGGGGAGAGCAGTACTTC
CASSVLTGGEQYF
>TRBD1|TRBV25-1|TRBJ2-5|.
TGTGCCAGCAGCGGGGACAGGGGGCAAGAGACCCAGTACTTC
CASSGDRGQETQYF
>.|TRBV4-1|TRBJ2-1|.
TGCGCCAGCAGCCAAGGTAACTACAATGAGCAGTTCTTC
CASSQGNYNEQFF
>.|TRBV15|TRBJ2-7|once
TGTGCCACCAGCATCGACGGAAGTCGGTCCTACGAGCAGTACTTC
CATSIDGSRSYEQYF
>TRBD2|TRBV27|TRBJ2-2|.
TGTGCCAGCAGTTTCCGCCTACCGGGACTAGCGGGAGCGAACACCGGGGAGCTGTTTTTT
CASSFRLPGLAGANTGELFF
>TRBD1|TRBV11-3|TRBJ2-5|few
TGTGCCAGCAGCCGGGACAGGGGCGGGGAGACCCAGTACTTC
CASSRDRGGETQYF
>TRBD2|TRBV29-1|TRBJ2-1|few
TGCAGCGTAGAAGGGACTAGCGGGGAGAACGAGCAGTTCTTC
CSVEGTSGENEQFF
>.|TRBV14|TRBJ2-1|.
TGTGCCAGCAGCCAAGAAACGTGGGCAGCTCTCTCCCACCACAATGAGCAGTTCTTC
CASSQETWAALSHHNEQFF
>.|TRBV9|TRBJ1-4|few
TGTGCCAGCAGCCCAGGGAGCAGGCGGGAAAAACTGTTTTTT
CASSPGSRREKLFF
>.|TRBV6-5|TRBJ2-1|few
TGTGCCAGCAGTCAAGGGGGACATGAGCAGTTCTTC
CASSQGGHEQFF
>.|TRBV7-3|TRBJ2-5|.
TGTGCCAGCAGCTTAAACGGGAATCAAGAGACCCAGTACTTC
CASSLNGNQETQYF
>.|TRBV15|TRBJ1-4|once
TGTGCCACGGAGGAACAATCTAATGAAAAACTGTTTTTT
CATEEQSNEKLFF
>.|TRBV25-1|TRBJ2-7|.
TGTGCCAGCAGCGACACCCAGGTGACCTACGAGCAGTACTTC
CASSDTQVTYEQYF
>TRBD2|TRBV10-2|TRBJ2-2|.
TGCGCCAGCAACCGAGCGGGAGTCTTCGGGGAGCTGTTTTTT
CASNRAGVFGELFF
>.|TRBV10-3|TRBJ1-1|.
TGTGCCATCTCCGGCCCTGCGGGCACTGAAGCTTTCTTT
CAISGPAGTEAFF
>TRBD1|TRBV5-3|TRBJ2-7|few
TGTGCCAGAAGCCTTGGACAGGGCCTCTACGAGCAGTACTTC
CARSLGQGLYEQYF
>.|TRBV25-1|TRBJ2-3|few
TGTGCCAGCGCCAGGGGAGATACGCAGTATTTT
CASARGDTQYF
>.|TRBV6-5|TRBJ2-7|few
TGTGCCAGCAGTCCCCTGGACATCGACTCCGAGCAGTACTTC
CASSPLDIDSEQYF
>TRBD1|TRBV7-2|TRBJ2-7|few
TGTGCCAGCAGCTTAGCGTCCGGGACAGGGTGGTACGAGCAGTACTTC
CASSLASGTGWYEQYF
>.|TRBV5-1|TRBJ2-5|.
TGCGCCAGCAGCCTGGAAAAGACCCAGTACTTC
CASSLEKTQYF
>.|TRBV19|TRBJ2-3|few
TGTGCCAGTAGGCCGGACTACACATCATCTAGCACAGATACGCAGTATTTT
CASRPDYTSSSTDTQYF
>.|TRBV28|TRBJ2-3|.
TGTGCCAGCAGTTTTGTGGCAGGACTATACACAGATACGCAGTATTTT
CASSFVAGLYTDTQYF
>TRBD1|TRBV5-4|TRBJ2-7|.
TGTGCCAGCAGCCCCGGACAGGGGTTTTACGAGCAGTACTTC
CASSPGQGFYEQYF
>.|TRBV6-5|TRBJ2-7|.
TGTGCCAGCAGTTACTCCCGGGTAGCGTTCGAGCAGTACTTC
CASSYSRVAFEQYF
>.|TRBV7-2|TRBJ2-7|.
TGTGCCAGCAGCACCCCGAGTGGGGGCAACTACGAGCAGTACTTC
CASSTPSGGNYEQYF
>.|TRBV27|TRBJ1-3|few
TGTGCCAGCAGTTTATCGCGTAGCTCTGGAAACACCATATATTTT
CASSLSRSSGNTIYF
>.|TRBV19|TRBJ2-3|.
TGTGCCAGTAGTATAGGGACAGTTAGCACAGATACGCAGTATTTT
CASSIGTVSTDTQYF